This TCR beta chain was sequenced for a study of shared clonotypes between healthy human individuals. Study conclusions and caveats: What naive subsets generally showed was a larger estimated richness than memory subsets showed.

A word on this clone: Its antigen remains unknown.

Profiling relied on immunoSEQ multiplex PCR, and the TCRdb table lists in-frame clones only, not all of them. Counted here are about 1 million clones, 75% occurring once; the ten biggest clones make up approximately 1.5%. The source is a man aged 18 to 29 in good health. Sequenced input: memory CD4+ T cells sorted from blood. Documented subset: CD45RA-negative fraction.

The CDR3: CASSASGGPSSYNSPLHF. The CDR3 coding sequence is TGTGCCAGCAGTGCCAGCGGGGGCCCAAGCTCCTATAATTCACCCCTCCACTTT. The rearrangement links TRBV6-1 to TRBJ1-6; tentative D call: TRBD1 (6 bases). Trimming stripped 4 bases from V and 0 bases from J, with 16 bases between. This CDR3 region has 18 residues. Germline loops: CDR1 MNHNS, CDR2 SASEGT.